One T cell receptor (beta chain) is described in this entry. Its antigen is not identified. Researchers made TCR beta libraries by using iRepertoire HTBI primers and running Arm-PCR on CDR3 regions. Using its own MiXCR run on the multiplex PCR reads, TCRdb lists one record per CDR3 protein. The repertoire holds 450,000 to 650,000 distinct CDR3 sequences, roughly a sixth seen once, with around 25% in the top ten. As to time point: newly diagnosed GD, antithyroid drugs for less than 3 months. Making the TCR library involved RNA that had been extracted from PBMCs. Germline assignment: CDR1 ENHRY and CDR2 SYGVKD. Trimming removed 3 bases at V and 4 bases at J, with 13 bases between. The CDR3 has 15 residues. The data originate from a study of regulatory T cells in long-lasting Graves disease. Points from the study as a whole: Persistent Graves' patients had lower TCR diversity than newly diagnosed ones.

The sample was also reused in another study, on T cells in Graves' hyperthyroidism and ophthalmopathy. That study adds: The model predicted ophthalmopathy a median around 6 months before onset.

The sequence was collected from a middle-aged woman with Graves disease. Sequences were derived from peripheral blood mononuclear cells (PBMCs), sampled at new diagnosis, from a patient treated with antithyroid drugs. The chain recombines TRBV10-3 with TRBJ2-1; the D gene is possibly TRBD2 (5 bases). The CDR3 loop reads CAISDLVGSYNEQFF. The CDR3 DNA follows: TGTGCCATCAGTGACCTCGTAGGGAGTTACAATGAGCAGTTCTTC.